The clone carrying this TCR beta chain was observed a single time. Its antigen is not known. Germline is not matched at one junction end, which may reflect a read error. Regarding time point: patch test 1, 2 weeks after DPC sensitization. Treatment reported: therapeutic diphenylcyclopropenone sensitization with weekly scalp DPC. This sample was included in a study of human T cells and chemical hapten exposure. The CDR3 is 11 amino acids. One entry per CDR3 protein results from TCRdb running MiXCR on the RACE reads. The sample has about 99,000 distinct CDR3 sequences, around 12% seen once. Study outcomes and limitations: More PT1 expanded TCRs went with higher patch test scores.

The chain employs TRBV12-3 or TRBV12-4 and TRBJ2-2; TRBD2 might be the D (5 bases). The source of this sequence is a woman aged 40-49 years with alopecia areata. Some clones in this sample may be carry-over from other donors' samples. This material consisted of whole blood, taken in connection with sensitization to the hapten diphenylcyclopropenone (DPC). CDR3 DNA: TGTGCCAGCAGCCTGCTTGGGGAGCTGATTTTT. Translation gives CASSLLGELIF.